This T cell receptor (beta chain) is drawn from a study of identical twins. Study observations and caveats: Insertions were fewer in abundant cord blood beta clonotypes, whereas memory repertoires showed none of this pattern. Potential partial confounding of zero-insertion analyses by invariant MAIT and iNKT cells was noted. There was more out-of-frame TCR alpha sharing in monozygotic twins than models estimated.

There are many counts of this clonotype. As yet, its antigen is unknown. CDR1 is DFQATT, CDR2 SNEGSKA, per germline (reference sequence). The CDR3 covers 16 residues. The V gene end was trimmed by 6 bases and the J gene end by 4 bases; junction bases not matched to a gene: 8. A template switching step contributed a universal primer site, while unique molecular identifiers were present in the cDNA. TCRdb used MiXCR to reprocess the 5' RACE reads, holding one entry per CDR3 protein. The sample has approximately 140,000 distinct CDR3 sequences; 3.5% are singletons. This TCR was sampled from a man in his late teens or twenties in good health. The V and J genes are TRBV20-1 and TRBJ2-3; 15 positions match TRBD2. Sequencing was performed on memory T cells sorted from blood. The CDR3 loop is CSATGLAGGPPDTQYF. The CDR3 DNA reads TGCAGTGCGACCGGACTAGCGGGAGGGCCCCCAGATACGCAGTATTTT.